Each of the 29 T cell receptor beta chains below was sequenced from the same sample in a study of shared clonotypes between healthy human individuals. Measured with immunoSEQ multiplex PCR; TCRdb has only the in-frame clones, and not every one. The table includes some 2,000,000 clones, more than 90% detected once. Sequenced sample: naive CD4+ T cells sorted from blood. Stated subset: CD45RA+ positively selected. The receptors stem from a young man in good health.

This chain uses TRBV6-1 with TRBJ2-5, with 12 bases fitting TRBD2. The CDR3 is 15 residues long. Germline values: CDR1 MNHNS, CDR2 SASEGT. V gave up 6 bases and J gave up 12 bases; unmatched junction bases: 14. The CDR3 loop reads CASREGLAGRNVKYF. As DNA, the CDR3 is TGTGCCAGCAGAGAGGGACTAGCGGGCCGGAATGTGAAGTACTTC.

V gene TRBV11-2 combines with J gene TRBJ1-5; a weak D match, TRBD1 (6 bases). The CDR3 consists of 14 residues. Germline V gene data show CDR1 as SGHAT and CDR2 as FQNNGV. V gave up 3 bases and J gave up 3 bases, with 9 bases separating them. The CDR3 bases are TGTGCCAGCAGCTTTGGGGGGCCCAATCAGCCCCAGCATTTT. Translating gives CASSFGGPNQPQHF. Variable domain in full (rest from reference TRBV11-2 and TRBJ1-5): EAGVAQSPRYKIIEKRQSVAFWCNPISGHATLYWYQQILGQGPKLLIQFQNNGVVDDSQLPKDRFSAERLKGVDSTLKIQPAKLEDSAVYLCASSFGGPNQPQHFGDGTRLSIL.

With respect to this clone: At one of its ends the junction is not consistent with the germline gene, which may arise from a read error. The V gene is TRBV9, the J gene TRBJ2-3; D may be TRBD2 (6 bases). The CDR3 consists of 14 residues. Germline lookup yields CDR1 SGDLS and CDR2 YYNGEE. The CDR3 here is CASSVGTYTDAQYF. The CDR3 DNA reads TGTGCCAGCAGCGTGGGGACTTACACAGATGCGCAGTATTTT.

This rearrangement joins TRBV2 to TRBJ2-5; D ambiguous. Germline CDR1 is SNHLY and CDR2 is FYNNEI. The CDR3 sequence is 15 residues long. V dropped 6 bases and J dropped 2 bases, with 16 bases sitting between them. CDR3 DNA: TGTGCCAGCAGCGACCTTCCGGGCCGTCAAGAGACCCAGTACTTC. Its translation: CASSDLPGRQETQYF.

This chain connects TRBV6-5 to TRBJ2-5, with D perhaps assigned TRBD1 or TRBD2 (5 bases each). This CDR3 comprises 16 residues. CDR1 is MNHEY, CDR2 SVGAGI, per germline. Trimming left V 2 bases short and J 2 bases short, with 15 bases between. In DNA form, the CDR3 reads TGTGCCAGCAGTTACACGGGCAGGGCGGGTCAAGAGACCCAGTACTTC. This sequence encodes CASSYTGRAGQETQYF.

The chain has TRBV6-1 and TRBJ2-7, with D tentatively TRBD2 (6 bases). CDR3 length: 12 residues. The V and J ends lost 10 bases and 6 bases respectively, with 16 bases between them. Germline values: CDR1 MNHNS, CDR2 SASEGT. The CDR3 coding sequence is TGTGCCACCTGGCGGGGCCCGGGCGAGCAGTACTTC. Translation gives CATWRGPGEQYF.

A single count supports this clone. V and J are TRBV5-1 and TRBJ2-2; no firm D call. Germline lookup yields CDR1 SGHRS and CDR2 YFSETQ. Deletions cut 2 bases from V and 5 bases from J, with 7 bases between. The CDR3 contains 13 residues. The CDR3 is CASSFSVTGELFF. The CDR3 nucleotides read TGCGCCAGCAGCTTCTCTGTGACCGGGGAGCTGTTTTTT.

The chain combines TRBV9 with TRBJ1-6, with D possibly being TRBD1 (6 bases). The CDR3 has 15 residues. V lost 0 bases, J lost 8 bases, and 12 bases lay in between. CDR1 and CDR2 (germline): SGDLS, YYNGEE. The CDR3 here is CASSVVGTWDSPLHF. The CDR3 DNA reads as TGTGCCAGCAGCGTAGTGGGGACATGGGATTCACCCCTCCACTTT.

The V and J genes are TRBV5-6 and TRBJ1-2, with 8 nucleotides matching TRBD1. This CDR3 spans 16 amino acids. With 2 bases clipped from V and 1 base from J, the junction kept 7 bases outside the gene matches. Germline V lookup: CDR1 SGHDT, CDR2 YYEEEE. In nucleotides, the CDR3 is TGTGCCAGCAGCTTCGCAGGGGGCGGTCGTAACTATGGCTACACCTTC. Translating gives CASSFAGGGRNYGYTF.

The V call is TRBV30, the J call TRBJ2-7, with TRBD2 identical over 12 bases. Germline lookup yields CDR1 GTSNPN and CDR2 SVGIG (reference sequence). Unmatched junction bases numbered 3, after V lost 3 bases and J lost 6 bases. The CDR3 contains 13 residues. The CDR3 is CAWRTSGSTEQYF. The CDR3 region has the DNA TGTGCCTGGAGGACTAGCGGGAGTACCGAGCAGTACTTC.

V is TRBV27 and J is TRBJ1-4; D not certain. This CDR3 spans 14 amino acids. Deletions cut 3 bases from V and 4 bases from J, with 9 bases between. Germline V gene data show CDR1 as MNHEY and CDR2 as SMNVEV (reference sequence). The CDR3 protein is CASSFSRSNEKLFF. The DNA for the CDR3 is TGTGCCAGCAGTTTCAGTAGGAGTAATGAAAAACTGTTTTTT. Drawing the rest from reference TRBV27 and TRBJ1-4, the complete variable domain is EAQVTQNPRYLITVTGKKLTVTCSQNMNHEYMSWYRQDPGLGLRQIYYSMNVEVTDKGDVPEGYKVSRKEKRNFPLILESPSPNQTSLYFCASSFSRSNEKLFFGSGTQLSVL.

The CDR3 DNA reads as TGTGCCAGCAGCTGGGGCGGGAGCACCTACAATGAGCAGTTCTTC. Translated, it gives CASSWGGSTYNEQFF. The genes are TRBV7-9 and TRBJ2-1; 7 bases match TRBD2. V gave up 4 bases and J gave up 2 bases; unmatched junction bases: 5. Looked up from germline, CDR1 is SEHNR and CDR2 is FQNEAQ (reference sequence). The CDR3 is 15 amino acids.

This chain joins TRBV6-1 and TRBJ2-7, with 10 positions matching TRBD1. The CDR3 is 13 amino acids. The V segment lost 7 bases and the J segment 6 bases; nucleotides outside the gene matches: 6. Germline CDR1 reads MNHNS; CDR2 reads SASEGT. CDR3 DNA: TGTGCCAGCATTCTGGGACAGGGGACCGAGCAGTACTTC. Its protein is CASILGQGTEQYF.

The genes are TRBV5-1 and TRBJ1-2, with TRBD1 identical over 8 bases. Germline-derived CDR1 and CDR2 are SGHRS and YFSETQ. The CDR3 covers 14 residues. After removal of 0 bases from V and 6 bases from J, the junction contained 4 bases not matched to a gene. The CDR3 reads CASSLALTGDGYTF. In DNA form, the CDR3 reads TGCGCCAGCAGCTTGGCCTTGACAGGGGATGGCTACACCTTC.

This sequence joins TRBV5-4 and TRBJ2-3; D uncertain. V dropped 5 bases and J dropped 6 bases, with 13 bases sitting between them. CDR1 SGHNT and CDR2 YYREEE come from the germline V gene (reference sequence). CDR3 length: 13 amino acids. The CDR3 DNA is TGTGCCAGCAGATCGGCGGTTCAGGATACGCAGTATTTT. Translation: CASRSAVQDTQYF.

Turning to this clone: The same CDR3 can be traced to other DNA sequences in this sample. The chain has TRBV18 and TRBJ2-5; D is ambiguous. V was shortened by 0 bases and J by 4 bases, with 6 bases between the two germline ends. CDR1 is KGHSH, CDR2 LQKENI, per germline. The CDR3 totals 13 residues. The CDR3 nucleotides read TGTGCCAGCTCACCACCGCGCGGAGAGACCCAGTACTTC. This encodes CASSPPRGETQYF.

V is TRBV28 and J is TRBJ1-1; perhaps TRBD1 as D (6 bases). V was cut by 5 bases and J by 0 bases, with 13 bases left in between. This CDR3 has 15 residues. In germline, CDR1 is MDHEN, CDR2 SYDVKM. The CDR3 nucleotides read TGTGCCAGCAGTCATGCAGGGGCGATGAACACTGAAGCTTTCTTT. Amino acid sequence: CASSHAGAMNTEAFF.

The rearrangement links TRBV27 to TRBJ2-4; D is unclear. The CDR3 sequence is 15 residues long. Germline V gene sequence: CDR1 MNHEY, CDR2 SMNVEV (reference sequence). Trimming removed 3 bases at V and 3 bases at J, with 12 bases between. DNA of the CDR3: TGTGCCAGCAGTTTCTGCGTATACGGCAAAAACATTCAGTACTTC. Encoded protein: CASSFCVYGKNIQYF.

This chain links TRBV29-1 with TRBJ1-1, with D possibly being TRBD1 (6 bases). The V and J ends lost 6 bases and 3 bases respectively, with 14 bases between them. CDR3 size: 13 residues. The germline gives CDR1 SQVTM, CDR2 ANQGSEA. This CDR3 is CSVRQVVDTEAFF. CDR3 nucleotides: TGCAGCGTAAGACAGGTTGTAGACACTGAAGCTTTCTTT.

Worth noting for this clone: Other nucleotide sequences from this sample produce the same CDR3. The V call is TRBV9, the J call TRBJ1-3, with a weak D call TRBD1 (5 bases). Germline V CDR1 and CDR2: SGDLS, YYNGEE. The CDR3 has 15 amino acids. Trimming shortened V by 0 bases and J by 2 bases, and 9 bases separated the two germline ends. In DNA form, the CDR3 reads TGTGCCAGCAGCGTAGGCCAGGGACCTGGAAACACCATATATTTT. Translated: CASSVGQGPGNTIYF.

The genes are TRBV27 and TRBJ2-7; perhaps D is TRBD1 or TRBD2 (5 bases each). CDR3 length: 14 residues. Looked up from germline, CDR1 is MNHEY and CDR2 is SMNVEV (reference sequence). Trimming took 5 bases from V and 1 from J, leaving 12 bases between them. The CDR3 spells CASSPRGESYEQYF. The CDR3 nucleotides are TGTGCCAGCAGTCCCCGGGGCGAATCCTACGAGCAGTACTTC.

This chain links TRBV11-2 with TRBJ2-1; 9 nucleotides match TRBD2. V lost 5 bases to trimming and J lost 8 bases; unmatched junction nucleotides: 7. From germline, CDR1 is SGHAT and CDR2 FQNNGV. The CDR3 covers 14 residues. The CDR3 sequence is CASSPSGRLYEQFF. The CDR3, as DNA: TGTGCCAGCAGCCCGAGCGGGAGGCTCTATGAGCAGTTCTTC.

This clone was seen once. This sequence joins TRBV7-2 and TRBJ2-3; 9 positions match TRBD2. In germline, CDR1 is SGHTA, CDR2 FQGNSA. V lost 5 bases to trimming and J lost 3 bases; unmatched junction nucleotides: 3. This CDR3 contains 14 residues. The CDR3 DNA reads TGTGCCAGCAGCGCTAGCGGGAAAACAGATACGCAGTATTTT. Residues: CASSASGKTDTQYF.

V and J are TRBV4-2 and TRBJ2-3; D is perhaps TRBD1 (6 bases). This CDR3 contains 15 residues. The germline V gene has CDR1 LGHNA and CDR2 YNFKEQ. The ends were cut back, 1 base at V and 4 bases at J, with 12 bases in the middle. The CDR3 here is CASSQGQGRADTQYF. The DNA for the CDR3 is TGTGCCAGCAGCCAAGGGCAGGGGCGCGCAGATACGCAGTATTTT.

The chain couples TRBV6-5 to TRBJ2-1; 12 nucleotides match TRBD2. Germline CDR1 MNHEY, CDR2 SVGAGI. With 10 bases clipped from V and 5 bases from J, the junction kept 6 bases outside the gene matches. The CDR3 contains 14 residues. The CDR3 reads CATSPSGGDNEQFF. For the CDR3, the DNA is TGTGCCACCTCCCCTAGCGGGGGGGACAATGAGCAGTTCTTC.

The gene calls are TRBV7-6 and TRBJ2-5; TRBD2 aligns across 12 bases. From germline, CDR1 is SGHVS and CDR2 FNYEAQ. With 3 bases clipped from V and 5 bases from J, the junction kept 13 bases outside the gene matches. CDR3 length: 18 amino acids. CDR3 protein: CASSFGPPTSGSGETQYF. The CDR3 DNA reads TGTGCCAGCAGCTTTGGCCCCCCGACTAGCGGGAGTGGGGAGACCCAGTACTTC.

The V call is TRBV5-1, the J call TRBJ2-7, with TRBD1 matching over 7 bases. V lost 4 bases, J lost 1 base, and 11 bases stayed unmatched. The germline CDR1 and CDR2 sequences are SGHRS and YFSETQ. The CDR3 has 16 amino acids. CDR3 sequence: CASSRGQDLRSYEQYF. The DNA of the CDR3 is TGCGCCAGCAGCCGAGGACAGGATTTAAGGTCCTACGAGCAGTACTTC.

As to this clone: Additional DNA sequences in this sample encode the identical CDR3. J is TRBJ1-1 and V is TRBV5-1; D gene unclear. Deletions cut 0 bases from V and 0 bases from J, with 6 bases between. The CDR3 is 14 amino acids. Germline V gene lookup returns CDR1 SGHRS and CDR2 YFSETQ. The DNA for the CDR3 is TGCGCCAGCAGCTTGGGTGCTCTGAACACTGAAGCTTTCTTT. It yields the protein CASSLGALNTEAFF.

The chain recombines TRBV6-6 with TRBJ1-1; D perhaps matches TRBD1 (6 bases). Germline CDR1 is MNHNY and CDR2 is SVGAGI (reference sequence). The ends were cut back, 5 bases at V and 5 bases at J, with 18 bases in the middle. The CDR3 runs 15 residues. CDR3 residues: CASSPGTGRGTEAFF. In DNA, the CDR3 is TGTGCCAGCAGTCCCGGAACAGGGCGGGGTACTGAAGCTTTCTTT.